Listed here are 12 T cell receptor beta chains from one sample, sequenced in a study of cytomegalovirus exposure and HLA in healthy donors. The PCR had 60 Vbeta and 13 Jbeta primers. Method: immunoSEQ multiplex PCR; TCRdb's copy keeps in-frame clones and lacks some. Among approximately 250,000 clones listed, 78% were seen once. Specimen: PBMCs. These receptors came from a boy aged 5-17 years in good health and CMV-seronegative.

This clone has just a few counts. This sample includes further DNA sequences coding for the same CDR3. The rearrangement joins TRBV5-1 to TRBJ2-5, with TRBD2 matching 14 bases. J lost 3 bases, V lost 4 bases, and 5 bases had no gene match. CDR3 length: 16 amino acids. Per the germline V gene, CDR1 is SGHRS and CDR2 is YFSETQ. CDR3 coding DNA: TGCGCCAGCAGCGGACGACTAGCGGGAGGGGAAGAGACCCAGTACTTC. Translation gives CASSGRLAGGEETQYF.

The sample holds a few counts of this clone. The V and J genes are TRBV6-1 and TRBJ1-1; no reliable D call. Trimming shortened V by 8 bases and J by 5 bases, and 15 bases separated the two germline ends. The CDR3 sequence is 13 residues long. The germline V gene encodes CDR1 MNHNS and CDR2 SASEGT. CDR3 nucleotides: TGTGCCAGCCTTGGAGTACGGGGAACTGAAGCTTTCTTT. This codes for CASLGVRGTEAFF.

The chain is built from TRBV1 and TRBJ2-7; the D call of TRBD2 is as the table states it, not checked on the DNA. TRBV1 corresponds to a pseudogene. This CDR3 spans 13 amino acids. CDR3 bases: TGCACCAGCAGCCAAGATAAGACTAGAGAGCAGTACTTC. As protein: CTSSQDKTREQYF.

The chain is built from TRBV19 and TRBJ2-7, with TRBD1 matching over 9 bases. Germline CDR1 LNHDA, CDR2 SQIVND (reference sequence). The J segment lost 5 bases and the V segment lost 5 bases, leaving 7 bases of the junction unmatched. This CDR3 has 14 residues. This CDR3 is CASSYRDRVNEQYF. The CDR3 region has the DNA TGTGCCAGTAGTTACCGGGACAGGGTGAACGAGCAGTACTTC.

The rearrangement uses TRBV2 and TRBJ2-1, with D tentatively TRBD1 (5 bases). CDR3 size: 14 residues. The V end was cut by 3 bases, the J end by 0 bases, with 6 bases between. CDR1 SNHLY and CDR2 FYNNEI come from the germline V gene. This CDR3 reads CASSEQGSYNEQFF. The CDR3 DNA reads TGTGCCAGCAGTGAGCAGGGCTCCTACAATGAGCAGTTCTTC.

This sequence joins TRBV15 and TRBJ2-3; D unresolved. The CDR3 contains 15 residues. From germline, CDR1 is LNHNV and CDR2 YYDKDF (reference sequence). Trimming stripped 1 base from V and 0 bases from J, with 8 bases between. CDR3: CATSRVGSSTDTQYF. The CDR3 region has the DNA TGTGCCACCAGCAGAGTGGGCTCCAGCACAGATACGCAGTATTTT. The variable domain in full, completed from reference TRBV15 and TRBJ2-3, reads DAMVIQNPRYQVTQFGKPVTLSCSQTLNHNVMYWYQQKSSQAPKLLFHYYDKDFNNEADTPDNFQSRRPNTSFCFLDIRSPGLGDTAMYLCATSRVGSSTDTQYFGPGTRLTVL.

This chain uses TRBV5-6 with TRBJ1-2, with 12 bases fitting TRBD1. The V and J ends lost 3 bases and 4 bases, in that order; junction bases with no gene match: 7. CDR3 length equals 16 residues. The V gene's germline CDR1 is SGHDT and CDR2 YYEEEE. CDR3 protein: CASSWGTGGAPYGYTF. For the CDR3, the DNA is TGTGCCAGCAGCTGGGGGACAGGGGGCGCCCCCTATGGCTACACCTTC. The variable domain in full, with the rest retrieved from reference TRBV5-6 and TRBJ1-2, is DAGVTQSPTHLIKTRGQQVTLRCSPKSGHDTVSWYQQALGQGPQFIFQYYEEEERQRGNFPDRFSGHQFPNYSSELNVNALLLGDSALYLCASSWGTGGAPYGYTFGSGTRLTVV.

This clone was seen only a few times. The rearrangement uses TRBV19 and TRBJ1-4, with no clear D. Trimming removed 3 bases from V and 5 bases from J, with 13 bases in between. Germline V lookup: CDR1 LNHDA, CDR2 SQIVND (reference sequence). The CDR3 consists of 15 residues. In nucleotides, the CDR3 is TGTGCCAGTAGTATCGTGGGAGGACTCAATGAAAAACTGTTTTTT. This sequence encodes CASSIVGGLNEKLFF.

The chain employs TRBV11-1 and TRBJ2-5; D gene uncertain. From germline, CDR1 is SGHAT and CDR2 FQDESV (reference sequence). The length of the CDR3 is 14 residues. V lost 5 bases and J lost 5, with 15 bases in between. The CDR3 bases are TGTGCCAGCAGCCTTGACGTGGGCCGGGAGACCCAGTACTTC. Protein: CASSLDVGRETQYF.

This clone appeared a few times. This rearrangement joins TRBV27 to TRBJ2-7, with D unresolved. Looked up from germline, CDR1 is MNHEY and CDR2 is SMNVEV (reference sequence). Between the trimmed V and J ends, which lost 2 bases and 3 bases, there was a span of 8 bases. CDR3 length: 13 residues. DNA for the CDR3: TGTGCCAGCAGTTTAGTCCCGGGCTACGAGCAGTACTTC. Translated, it gives CASSLVPGYEQYF.

The CDR3 coding sequence is TGTGCCAGCAGTGCCGGGACAGGGGGTAGTGAAGCTTTCTTT. Encoded protein: CASSAGTGGSEAFF. V and J are TRBV6-1 and TRBJ1-1; TRBD1 agrees at 11 bases. The CDR3 is 14 amino acids. Per the germline V gene, CDR1 is MNHNS and CDR2 is SASEGT. V dropped 4 bases and J dropped 7; count of bases not matched to a gene: 5.

The chain carries TRBV20-1 and TRBJ2-1; TRBD2 might be the D (6 bases). Germline values: CDR1 DFQATT, CDR2 SNEGSKA (reference sequence). The CDR3 is 11 amino acids. Trimming removed 5 bases from V and 12 bases from J, with 14 bases in between. CDR3 protein: CSALSGPGQFF. The CDR3 coding sequence is TGCAGTGCTTTAAGCGGGCCCGGGCAGTTCTTC.